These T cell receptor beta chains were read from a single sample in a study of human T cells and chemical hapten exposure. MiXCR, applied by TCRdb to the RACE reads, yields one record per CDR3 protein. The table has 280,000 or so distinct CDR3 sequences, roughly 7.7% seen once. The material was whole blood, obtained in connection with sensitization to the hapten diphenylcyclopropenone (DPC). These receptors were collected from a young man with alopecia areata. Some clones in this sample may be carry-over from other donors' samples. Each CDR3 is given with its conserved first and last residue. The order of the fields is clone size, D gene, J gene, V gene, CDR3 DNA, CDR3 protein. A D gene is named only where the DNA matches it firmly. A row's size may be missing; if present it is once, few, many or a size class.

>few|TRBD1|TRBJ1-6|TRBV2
TGTGCCAGCAGAGGCCAGACAGGGAAACATTCACCCCTCCACTTT
CASRGQTGKHSPLHF
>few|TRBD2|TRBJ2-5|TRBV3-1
TGTGCCAGCAGCCAAGATCGGACTAGCGGGGGGGCACCGAAGACCCAGTACTTC
CASSQDRTSGGAPKTQYF
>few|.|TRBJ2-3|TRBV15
TGTGCCACCAGCAGGACCAGGGGTTTGGTAACAGATACGCAGTATTTT
CATSRTRGLVTDTQYF
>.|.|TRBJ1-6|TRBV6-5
TGTGCCAGCAGTTACAATGGCAGGCTGGATTCACCCCTCCACTTT
CASSYNGRLDSPLHF
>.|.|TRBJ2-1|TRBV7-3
TGTGCCAGCAGCTCATCCGGGGCTGACTACAATGAGCAGTTCTTC
CASSSSGADYNEQFF
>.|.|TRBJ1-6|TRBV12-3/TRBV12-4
TGTGCCAGCAGTTTGGCAGGGTCTAATTCACCCCTCCACTTT
CASSLAGSNSPLHF
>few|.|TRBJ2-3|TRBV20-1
TGCAGTGCTAGAGATTGGGGACTGCAGTTGGATACGCAGTATTTT
CSARDWGLQLDTQYF
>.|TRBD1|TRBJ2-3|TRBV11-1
TGTGCCAGCAGCTCCATCGTCGGGACAGACGCCACAGATACGCAGTATTTT
CASSSIVGTDATDTQYF
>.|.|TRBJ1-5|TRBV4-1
TGCGCCAGCAGCCAAGGGGACACTAGCAATCAGCCCCAGCATTTT
CASSQGDTSNQPQHF
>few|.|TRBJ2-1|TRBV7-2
TGTGCCAGCAGCTTACAGGGTAGCTCCTACAATGAGCAGTTCTTC
CASSLQGSSYNEQFF
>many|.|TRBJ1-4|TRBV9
TGTGCCAGCAGCGTACAAACAGGGTCCGAAAAACTGTTTTTT
CASSVQTGSEKLFF
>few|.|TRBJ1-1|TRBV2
TGTGCCAGCAGTGAAGGGTGGAACACTGAAGCTTTCTTT
CASSEGWNTEAFF
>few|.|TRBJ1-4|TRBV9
TGTGCCAGCAGCGGCGGGATTGCAACTAATGAAAAACTGTTTTTT
CASSGGIATNEKLFF
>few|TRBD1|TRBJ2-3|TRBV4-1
TGCGCCAGCAGCCTGGACAGGTTGGATACGCAGTATTTT
CASSLDRLDTQYF
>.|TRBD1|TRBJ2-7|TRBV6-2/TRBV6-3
TGTGCCGGCAGTTACCCCCCCGGACAGGGCGGGGAGCAGTACTTC
CAGSYPPGQGGEQYF
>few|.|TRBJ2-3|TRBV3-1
TGTGCCAGCAGCCACTATGGGGTATGGCGCACAGATACGCAGTATTTT
CASSHYGVWRTDTQYF
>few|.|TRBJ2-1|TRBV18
TGTGCCAGCTCACCAGTCAGCTTCCTACAGTTCTTC
CASSPVSFLQFF
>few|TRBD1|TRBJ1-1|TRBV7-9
TGTGCCAGCAGCTTAGGGTGGTCCGGGACAGGGGAAGGAGCTTTCTTT
CASSLGWSGTGEGAFF
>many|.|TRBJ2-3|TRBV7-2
TGTGCCAGCAGCTTAAGACAGAGCACAGATACGCAGTATTTT
CASSLRQSTDTQYF
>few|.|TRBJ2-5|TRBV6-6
TGTGCCAGCAGTTACCCCGACCGGGAAGAGACCCAGTACTTC
CASSYPDREETQYF
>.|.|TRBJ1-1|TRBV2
TGTGCCAGCAGTGAGACGCGAGCGGGTTCAAGGGCTTTCTTT
CASSETRAGSRAFF
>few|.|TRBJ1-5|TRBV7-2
TGTGCCAGCAGCTTAGCAGAGGCCCGTCAGCCCCAGCATTTT
CASSLAEARQPQHF
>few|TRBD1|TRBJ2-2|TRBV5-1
TGCGCCAGCAGCTCTGACAGGGGGCATGTCGTGGACACCGGGGAGCTGTTTTTT
CASSSDRGHVVDTGELFF
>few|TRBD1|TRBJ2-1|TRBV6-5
TGTGCCAGCAGTTACACAGGGGGAAGCTCCTACAATGAGCAGTTCTTC
CASSYTGGSSYNEQFF
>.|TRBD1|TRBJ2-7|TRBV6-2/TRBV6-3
TGTGCCAGCAGTTACGAGGGACAGAGCTACGAGCAGTACTTC
CASSYEGQSYEQYF
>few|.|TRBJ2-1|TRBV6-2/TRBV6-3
TGTGCCAGCGGGCGGCAGGGGCGCTTAGGGGATGAGCAGTTCTTC
CASGRQGRLGDEQFF
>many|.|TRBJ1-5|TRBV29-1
TGCAGCGTTGCTAAGGGAGTAAGCAATCAGCCCCAGCATTTT
CSVAKGVSNQPQHF
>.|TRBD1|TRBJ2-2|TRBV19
TGTGCCAGTAGTATTGACAGGGCGAACACCGGGGAGCTGTTTTTT
CASSIDRANTGELFF
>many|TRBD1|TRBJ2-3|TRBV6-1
TGTGCCAGCAGTGACAGGGGGCAGGGCACAGATACGCAGTATTTT
CASSDRGQGTDTQYF
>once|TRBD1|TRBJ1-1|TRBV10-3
TGTGCCATCAGCGAAGGGACAGCCCTGAACACTGAAGCTTTCTTT
CAISEGTALNTEAFF
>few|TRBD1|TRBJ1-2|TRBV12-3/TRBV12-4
TGTGCCAGCAGAACACAGGGGGGCCTTCGAGGCTACACCTTC
CASRTQGGLRGYTF
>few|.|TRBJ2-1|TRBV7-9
TGTGCCAGCAGCTTAAGCTTAAGCTCCTACAATGAGCAGTTCTTC
CASSLSLSSYNEQFF
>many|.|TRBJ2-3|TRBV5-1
TGCGCCAGCAGCCCGCTACCCACAGATACGCAGTATTTT
CASSPLPTDTQYF
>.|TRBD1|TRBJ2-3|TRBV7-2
TGTGCCAGCAGCGTAGGGCAGGGGGCGGTAGATACGCAGTATTTT
CASSVGQGAVDTQYF
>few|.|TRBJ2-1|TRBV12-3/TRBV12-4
TGTGCCAGCAGTTTAACGTGGCTAGCGAGGTACAATGAGCAGTTCTTC
CASSLTWLARYNEQFF
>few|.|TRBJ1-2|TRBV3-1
TGTGCCAGCAGCCAAGAAGTCAGGCAGAGTGTCTATGGCTACACCTTC
CASSQEVRQSVYGYTF
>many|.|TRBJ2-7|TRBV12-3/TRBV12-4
TGTGCCAGCAGTGTCTACTACGAGCAGTACTTC
CASSVYYEQYF
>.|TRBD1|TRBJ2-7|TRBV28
TGTGCCAGCAGTACGATCACAGGGGCGGACTACGAGCAGTACTTC
CASSTITGADYEQYF
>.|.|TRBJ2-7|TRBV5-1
TGCGCCAGCAGCCCCGTGGGCCTCTCCTACGAGCAGTACTTC
CASSPVGLSYEQYF
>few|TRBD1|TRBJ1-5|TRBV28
TGTGCCAGCAGCCCCCCCCCGGGACAGGGTGGGCAGCCCCAGCATTTT
CASSPPPGQGGQPQHF
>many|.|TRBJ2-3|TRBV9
TGTGCCAGCAGCGTCCAAGGCACAGATACGCAGTATTTT
CASSVQGTDTQYF